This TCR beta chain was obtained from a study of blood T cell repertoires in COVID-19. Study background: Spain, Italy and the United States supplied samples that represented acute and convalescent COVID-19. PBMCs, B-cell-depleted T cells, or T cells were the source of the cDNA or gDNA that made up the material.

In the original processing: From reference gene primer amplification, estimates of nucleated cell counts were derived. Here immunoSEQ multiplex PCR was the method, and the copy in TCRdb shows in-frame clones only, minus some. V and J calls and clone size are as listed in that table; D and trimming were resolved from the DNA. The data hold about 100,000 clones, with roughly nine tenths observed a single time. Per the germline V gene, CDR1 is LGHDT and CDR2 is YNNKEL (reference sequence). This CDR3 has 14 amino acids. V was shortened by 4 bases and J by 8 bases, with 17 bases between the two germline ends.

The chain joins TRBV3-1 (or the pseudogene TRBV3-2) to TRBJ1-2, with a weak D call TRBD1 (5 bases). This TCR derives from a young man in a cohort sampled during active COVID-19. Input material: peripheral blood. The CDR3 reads CASSLEDRMGGYTF. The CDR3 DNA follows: TGTGCCAGCAGCCTAGAAGACAGAATGGGGGGCTACACCTTC.